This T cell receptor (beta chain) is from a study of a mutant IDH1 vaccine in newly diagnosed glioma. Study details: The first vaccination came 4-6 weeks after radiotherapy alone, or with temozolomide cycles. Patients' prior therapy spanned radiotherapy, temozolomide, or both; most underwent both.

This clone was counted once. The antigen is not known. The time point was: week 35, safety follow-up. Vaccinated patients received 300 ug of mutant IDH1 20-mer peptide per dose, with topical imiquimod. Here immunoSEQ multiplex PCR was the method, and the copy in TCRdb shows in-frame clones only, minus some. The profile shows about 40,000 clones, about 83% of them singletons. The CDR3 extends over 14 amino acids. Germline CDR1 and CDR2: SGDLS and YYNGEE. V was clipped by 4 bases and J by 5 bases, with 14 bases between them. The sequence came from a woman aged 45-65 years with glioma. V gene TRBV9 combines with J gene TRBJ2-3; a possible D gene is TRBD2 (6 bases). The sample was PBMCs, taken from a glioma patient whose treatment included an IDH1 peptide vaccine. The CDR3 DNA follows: TGTGCCAGCAGCCTGGAGGGCTTGGGAGATACGCAGTATTTT. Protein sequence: CASSLEGLGDTQYF.